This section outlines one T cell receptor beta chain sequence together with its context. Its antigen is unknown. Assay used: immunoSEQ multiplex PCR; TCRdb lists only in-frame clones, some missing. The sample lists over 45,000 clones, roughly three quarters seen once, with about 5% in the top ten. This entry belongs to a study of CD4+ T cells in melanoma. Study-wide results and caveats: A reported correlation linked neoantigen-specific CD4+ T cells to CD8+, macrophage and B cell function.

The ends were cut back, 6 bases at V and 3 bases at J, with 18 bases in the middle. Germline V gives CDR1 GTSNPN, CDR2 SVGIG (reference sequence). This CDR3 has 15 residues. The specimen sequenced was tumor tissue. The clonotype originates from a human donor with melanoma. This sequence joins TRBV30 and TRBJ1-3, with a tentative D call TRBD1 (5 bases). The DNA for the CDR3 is TGTGCCTGCCAAACCGGGGGGATGAGTGGAAACACCATATATTTT. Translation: CACQTGGMSGNTIYF. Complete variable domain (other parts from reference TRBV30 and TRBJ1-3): SQTIHQWPATLVQPVGSPLSLECTVEGTSNPNLYWYRQAAGRGLQLLFYSVGIGQISSEVPQNLSASRPQDRQFILSSKKLLLSDSGFYLCACQTGGMSGNTIYFGEGSWLTVV.